These T cell receptor beta chains were read from a single sample in a study of T-cell reconstitution after alpha-beta-depleted transplantation in children. TCRdb re-called the PCR reads with MiXCR, one entry per CDR3 protein. The table shows 600,000 to 700,000 distinct CDR3 sequences, with around 13% occurring only once. This sample comprised PBMCs, obtained before TCRalphabeta/CD19-depleted stem cell transplant. The receptors come from a girl aged 2 to 9 with congenital amegakaryocytic thrombocytopenia, due to receive a stem cell transplant. Both conserved end residues are part of each CDR3. A D gene is named only where the DNA matches it firmly. The listing skips clone size in some rows; elsewhere it reads once, few, many or a size class.

clone size: -
J gene: TRBJ2-7
D gene: TRBD1
V gene: TRBV5-1
CDR3 DNA: TGCGCCAGCAGCTTACAGGGGGTCAACGAGCAGTCCTTC
CDR3 protein: CASSLQGVNEQSF

clone size: -
J gene: TRBJ2-7
D gene: TRBD1
V gene: TRBV18
CDR3 DNA: TGTGCCAGCTCACCCGGGACAGGGATCAACGAGCAGTACTTC
CDR3 protein: CASSPGTGINEQYF

clone size: -
J gene: TRBJ2-1
D gene: -
V gene: TRBV20-1
CDR3 DNA: TGCAGTGCTAGAGATTACGAGGCGGACCGGTACAATGAGCAGTTCTTC
CDR3 protein: CSARDYEADRYNEQFF

clone size: many
J gene: TRBJ2-1
D gene: -
V gene: TRBV6-4
CDR3 DNA: TGTGCCAGCAGTGACTTACCTTACGGGACCCTATATTGGGACGGGCAGTTCTTC
CDR3 protein: CASSDLPYGTLYWDGQFF

clone size: -
J gene: TRBJ2-1
D gene: -
V gene: TRBV7-8
CDR3 DNA: TGTGCCAGCAGCTTACGGTCGGGGACCTACAATGAGCAGTTCTTC
CDR3 protein: CASSLRSGTYNEQFF

clone size: many
J gene: TRBJ2-2
D gene: -
V gene: TRBV5-1
CDR3 DNA: TGCGCCAGCAGCTTGGCCTGGTCCGCGAACACCGGGGAGCTGTTTTTT
CDR3 protein: CASSLAWSANTGELFF

clone size: many
J gene: TRBJ1-6
D gene: TRBD1
V gene: TRBV5-1
CDR3 DNA: TGCGCCAGCAGCAGGGACAGACCGAATTCACCCCTCCACTTT
CDR3 protein: CASSRDRPNSPLHF

clone size: many
J gene: TRBJ2-5
D gene: -
V gene: TRBV5-1
CDR3 DNA: TGCGCCAGCAGCTTAGGTCAGGCAGCACTGGAGACCCAGTACTTC
CDR3 protein: CASSLGQAALETQYF

clone size: -
J gene: TRBJ2-1
D gene: -
V gene: TRBV12-3/TRBV12-4
CDR3 DNA: TGTGCCAGCACCTCAGCGGGCCGCAATGAGCAGTTCTTC
CDR3 protein: CASTSAGRNEQFF

clone size: few
J gene: TRBJ2-5
D gene: TRBD2
V gene: TRBV20-1
CDR3 DNA: TGCAGTGCTCATTCCGGGACTAGCGGGATGGAGACCCAGTACTTC
CDR3 protein: CSAHSGTSGMETQYF

clone size: many
J gene: TRBJ1-5
D gene: -
V gene: TRBV10-3
CDR3 DNA: TGTGCCATCAGTGGGCCCAGCGAGTACACAGATACGCAGCATTTT
CDR3 protein: CAISGPSEYTDTQHF

clone size: few
J gene: TRBJ2-7
D gene: -
V gene: TRBV12-3/TRBV12-4
CDR3 DNA: TGTGCCAGCAGTTTGGGTCAGGGGGACTTCGAGCAGTACTTC
CDR3 protein: CASSLGQGDFEQYF

clone size: many
J gene: TRBJ2-1
D gene: -
V gene: TRBV29-1
CDR3 DNA: TGCAGCGGTGGGGACTCCTACAATGAGCAGTTCTTC
CDR3 protein: CSGGDSYNEQFF

clone size: -
J gene: TRBJ2-1
D gene: -
V gene: TRBV6-1
CDR3 DNA: TGTGCCAGCAGTGAAAATGGGGTCTCTAGTGAGCAGTTCTTC
CDR3 protein: CASSENGVSSEQFF

clone size: few
J gene: TRBJ2-3
D gene: -
V gene: TRBV15
CDR3 DNA: TGTGCCACCAGCAGAGGGGCGACAGATACGCAGTATTTT
CDR3 protein: CATSRGATDTQYF

clone size: -
J gene: TRBJ2-4
D gene: -
V gene: TRBV20-1
CDR3 DNA: TGCAGTGCCCCATTAGCGTATAAAGCCAAAAACATTCAGTACTTC
CDR3 protein: CSAPLAYKAKNIQYF

clone size: many
J gene: TRBJ2-1
D gene: -
V gene: TRBV28
CDR3 DNA: TGTGCCAGCAGTACAGTTAGCTCCTACAATGAGCAGTTCTTC
CDR3 protein: CASSTVSSYNEQFF

clone size: many
J gene: TRBJ1-5
D gene: TRBD1
V gene: TRBV10-2
CDR3 DNA: TGCGCCAGCACCCAGGGACAGGGGAATAATCAGCCCCAGCATTTT
CDR3 protein: CASTQGQGNNQPQHF

clone size: -
J gene: TRBJ2-5
D gene: TRBD1
V gene: TRBV29-1
CDR3 DNA: TGCAGCGTTGCAAGCACAGGGGGCAGCGAGACCCAGTACTTC
CDR3 protein: CSVASTGGSETQYF

clone size: few
J gene: TRBJ2-1
D gene: -
V gene: TRBV20-1
CDR3 DNA: TGCAGTGCTAGACCACGGGCCTACAATGAGCAGTTCTTC
CDR3 protein: CSARPRAYNEQFF

clone size: once
J gene: TRBJ2-3
D gene: -
V gene: TRBV29-1
CDR3 DNA: TGCAGCGTGCGGACGGGGGTCACAGATACGCAGTATTTT
CDR3 protein: CSVRTGVTDTQYF

clone size: -
J gene: TRBJ1-4
D gene: -
V gene: TRBV5-1
CDR3 DNA: TGCGCCAGCAGCTTGATACAAAACAGTGAAAAACTGTTTTTT
CDR3 protein: CASSLIQNSEKLFF

clone size: few
J gene: TRBJ1-6
D gene: TRBD1
V gene: TRBV18
CDR3 DNA: TGTGCCAGCTCACCAGCAGGGGGTTATAATTCACCCCTCCACTTT
CDR3 protein: CASSPAGGYNSPLHF

clone size: many
J gene: TRBJ2-1
D gene: -
V gene: TRBV20-1
CDR3 DNA: TGCAGTGCTAGAGATTCAGGAGGGCTTTACAATGAGCAGTTCTTC
CDR3 protein: CSARDSGGLYNEQFF

clone size: -
J gene: TRBJ2-5
D gene: -
V gene: TRBV7-9
CDR3 DNA: TGTGCCAGCAGCTTATGGACTATTCAAGAGACCCAGTACTTC
CDR3 protein: CASSLWTIQETQYF

clone size: -
J gene: TRBJ2-1
D gene: TRBD2
V gene: TRBV30
CDR3 DNA: TGTGCCTGGAGTAGGACTAGCGGGAGGGCCGGGCTGTTCTTC
CDR3 protein: CAWSRTSGRAGLFF